Shown below are 19 T cell receptor beta chains from a single sample sequenced in a study of T cell repertoires in cytomegalovirus infection. TCRdb itself ran the reads through MiXCR, one entry per CDR3 protein. The table has tens of thousands of distinct CDR3 sequences, approximately 42% seen once. Their target antigens are unknown. The source was CD8+ T cells from cultured PBMCs, collected from culture after CMV antigen stimulation. These receptors all come from a human donor in good health (CMV status not recorded). Some clones in this sample may be carry-over from other donors' samples.

The V and J genes are TRBV19 and TRBJ1-5; unclear D gene. V was cut by 1 base and J by 3 bases, with 7 bases left in between. The V gene's germline CDR1 is LNHDA and CDR2 SQIVND (reference sequence). CDR3 length equals 14 residues. CDR3 DNA sequence: TGTGCCAGTAGTATAGGGCAGGACAATCAGCCCCAGCATTTT. This codes for CASSIGQDNQPQHF.

The chain carries TRBV12-5 and TRBJ1-1; TRBD1 agrees at 7 bases. Trimming took 6 bases from V and 0 from J; bases not matched to a gene: 16. The CDR3 is 18 amino acids. Germline loops: CDR1 LGHNT, CDR2 FRNRAP. The CDR3 nucleotides read TGTGCTAGTGGCTTCTCAGGGGGTCAGAGTCCCTTGAACACTGAAGCTTTCTTT. Encoded protein: CASGFSGGQSPLNTEAFF.

In this sample, this clonotype turned up a few times. The chain has TRBV7-9 and TRBJ1-2; D might be TRBD1 (6 bases). The CDR3 runs to 16 residues. The ends were cut back, 5 bases at V and 6 bases at J, with 22 bases in the middle. From germline, CDR1 is SEHNR and CDR2 FQNEAQ (reference sequence). CDR3 nucleotides: TGTGCCAGCAGCCCGAAAATTGGATGGGGGGCGGATGGCTACACCTTC. Encoded protein: CASSPKIGWGADGYTF. Supplemented by reference TRBV7-9 and TRBJ1-2, the full variable domain reads DTGVSQNPRHKITKRGQNVTFRCDPISEHNRLYWYRQTLGQGPEFLTYFQNEAQLEKSRLLSDRFSAERPKGSFSTLEIQRTEQGDSAMYLCASSPKIGWGADGYTFGSGTRLTVV.

This clonotype showed up just a few times. J is TRBJ2-5 and V is TRBV19, with D possibly TRBD1 on 5 matching bases. CDR1 LNHDA and CDR2 SQIVND come from the germline V gene (reference sequence). Trimming left V 1 base short and J 4 bases short, with 13 bases between. The CDR3 totals 15 residues. CDR3 nucleotides: TGTGCCAGTAGTATAGGGCAGGGAAACCGAGAGACCCAGTACTTC. It specifies CASSIGQGNRETQYF.

This clonotype was seen only a few times. The chain recombines TRBV7-8 with TRBJ2-7; possible D gene TRBD2, 6 bases. This CDR3 is 16 amino acids long. Trimming removed 7 bases from V and 3 bases from J, with 22 bases in between. Germline CDR1 reads SGHVS; CDR2 reads FQNEAQ. CDR3 in amino acids: CASTLGEVGSYYEQYF. The CDR3 DNA sequence: TGTGCCAGCACCCTAGGGGAGGTGGGATCGTACTACGAGCAGTACTTC.

This clonotype was counted only a few times. The chain employs TRBV2 and TRBJ1-6, with TRBD1 matching over 7 bases. Germline values: CDR1 SNHLY, CDR2 FYNNEI. CDR3 length: 14 residues. Trimming removed 5 bases from V and 7 bases from J; junction bases left unmatched: 5. CDR3 residues: CASSLGGENSPLHF. CDR3 nucleotides: TGTGCCAGCAGTTTAGGGGGCGAGAATTCACCCCTCCACTTT.

The chain is built from TRBV5-4 and TRBJ1-1, with D possibly TRBD1 on 5 matching bases. Germline V gives CDR1 SGHNT, CDR2 YYREEE (reference sequence). The CDR3 runs to 15 residues. Trimming cost V 1 base and J 0 bases, with 10 bases left between them. The CDR3 bases are TGTGCCAGCAGCTTGCCAGCAGGGCTGAACACTGAAGCTTTCTTT. Translating gives CASSLPAGLNTEAFF.

The chain carries TRBV29-1 and TRBJ2-5; no clear D gene. Trimming removed 3 bases from V and 2 bases from J, with 7 bases in between. The length of the CDR3 is 12 residues. Germline CDR1 is SQVTM and CDR2 is ANQGSEA. CDR3 loop: CSVDSNQETQYF. For the CDR3, the DNA is TGCAGCGTTGACTCCAATCAAGAGACCCAGTACTTC.

V usage is TRBV9 and J usage is TRBJ2-3; D not resolved. The germline gives CDR1 SGDLS, CDR2 YYNGEE. This CDR3 comprises 13 residues. With 2 bases removed from V and 4 bases from J, the gap between germline ends came to 8 bases. CDR3 amino acids: CASSVSGPDTQYF. As DNA, the CDR3 is TGTGCCAGCAGCGTGAGTGGCCCAGATACGCAGTATTTT.

The rearrangement links TRBV11-2 to TRBJ2-7; tentatively, D is TRBD1 (5 bases). CDR3 size: 14 residues. CDR1 and CDR2 (germline): SGHAT, FQNNGV. V shed 2 bases and J shed 3 bases, with 11 bases lying between them. In DNA form, the CDR3 reads TGTGCCAGCAGCTTAAGGGGTCCCAACTACGAGCAGTACTTC. It is translated as CASSLRGPNYEQYF.

This clonotype has only a few counts. The chain carries TRBV7-8 and TRBJ2-1; TRBD2 is a possible D gene (6 bases). In germline, CDR1 is SGHVS, CDR2 FQNEAQ. This CDR3 has 14 amino acids. V was pared by 1 base and J by 6 bases, with 10 bases between. For the CDR3, the DNA is TGTGCCAGCAGCTTAGTGGAGGGGTCCAATGAGCAGTTCTTC. This encodes CASSLVEGSNEQFF.

The genes are TRBV10-3 and TRBJ2-2; TRBD2 matches at 7 bases. Germline CDR1 reads ENHRY; CDR2 reads SYGVKD. V shed 4 bases, J shed 5 bases, and the junction held 4 bases outside the gene matches. The CDR3 consists of 14 residues. For the CDR3, the DNA is TGTGCCATCAGTGCCGGCGGGAGAACCGGGGAGCTGTTTTTT. Translating gives CAISAGGRTGELFF.

The V gene is TRBV7-6, the J gene TRBJ2-7; a weak D match, TRBD1 (6 bases). This CDR3 spans 12 amino acids. CDR1 and CDR2 (germline): SGHVS, FNYEAQ. The ends were cut back, 5 bases at V and 3 bases at J, with 8 bases in the middle. Here the CDR3 reads CASSPGDYEQYF. The CDR3 DNA reads as TGTGCCAGCAGCCCAGGGGACTACGAGCAGTACTTC.

This chain connects TRBV7-2 to TRBJ2-2; D is perhaps TRBD1 (5 bases). The germline V gene encodes CDR1 SGHTA and CDR2 FQGNSA. Trimming cost V 5 bases and J 1 base, with 11 bases left between them. The CDR3 totals 15 residues. The CDR3 here is CASSIGAGNTGELFF. CDR3 DNA sequence: TGTGCCAGCAGCATTGGGGCAGGGAACACCGGGGAGCTGTTTTTT.

About this clonotype itself: It may be a read error: a sequence one base away is much more abundant. The chain recombines TRBV7-9 with TRBJ2-7; 11 bases line up with TRBD2. The germline V gene encodes CDR1 SEHNR and CDR2 FQNEAQ (reference sequence). This CDR3 spans 16 amino acids. CDR3 sequence reads: CAGSTPGLADSYEQYF. The CDR3 nucleotides are TGTGCCGGCAGTACTCCGGGACTAGCGGACTCCTACGAGCAGTACTTC.

This chain joins TRBV7-9 and TRBJ2-5, with TRBD1 matching over 8 bases. V shed 3 bases, J shed 3 bases, and the junction held 6 bases outside the gene matches. This CDR3 has 15 residues. Germline CDR1 is SEHNR and CDR2 is FQNEAQ (reference sequence). For the CDR3, the DNA is TGTGCCAGCAGCTTGAGAGGACAGGGAGAAGAGACCCAGTACTTC. Its protein product is CASSLRGQGEETQYF.

The rearrangement joins TRBV7-2 to TRBJ1-2, with D unresolved. The germline V and J ends were trimmed by 5 bases and 4 bases, with 14 bases remaining between them. Germline assignment: CDR1 SGHTA and CDR2 FQGNSA. This CDR3 has 14 residues. The CDR3 DNA sequence: TGTGCCAGCAGCCCAAATCTCGGGGTCTATGGCTACACCTTC. Its protein is CASSPNLGVYGYTF.

V is TRBV7-8 and J is TRBJ2-1, with 10 bases fitting TRBD2. V lost 7 bases, J lost 4 bases, and 13 bases stayed unmatched. The germline gives CDR1 SGHVS, CDR2 FQNEAQ. This CDR3 is built from 17 residues. CDR3: CASISPRALAGYNEQFF. In DNA, the CDR3 is TGTGCCAGCATCTCCCCTCGGGCACTAGCGGGGTACAATGAGCAGTTCTTC.

CDR3 residues: CASGSYGGLTDTQYF. The CDR3 bases are TGCGCCAGCGGTTCTTATGGGGGGCTGACAGATACGCAGTATTTT. The chain combines TRBV4-1 with TRBJ2-3, with D possibly called TRBD1 or TRBD2 (6 bases each). The V gene's germline CDR1 is MGHRA and CDR2 YSYEKL. This CDR3 spans 15 amino acids. V was pared by 8 bases and J by 3 bases, with 18 bases between.